This T cell receptor beta chain came from a study of Ad26.COV2.S vaccination and SARS-CoV-2 variants. General observations from the study: Vaccinated and placebo-treated recipients had similar non-spike TCR breadth.

Assay used: immunoSEQ multiplex PCR; TCRdb lists only in-frame clones, some missing. This sample carries approximately 480,000 clones, roughly nine tenths of them seen once, and the ten largest clones take roughly 13%. In regard to this clone: Its antigen is not identified.

Indicated treatment: roughly 18 received Ad26.COV2.S at low or high dose, single or two shots; several received placebo; per-sample allocation not given. Repertoires come from day 63 after the first vaccine or placebo injection. An Ad26 vector carrying the Wuhan-strain SARS-CoV-2 spike served as the vaccine. Deletions cut 0 bases from V and 0 bases from J, with 5 bases between. The germline gives CDR1 GTSNPN, CDR2 SVGIG (reference sequence). This CDR3 contains 13 residues. Sequenced here: peripheral blood, sampled in a trial of Ad26.COV2.S vaccine versus placebo. This sequence was found in a person aged 18 to 65 who received the Ad26.COV2.S COVID-19 vaccine or a placebo. The J gene is TRBJ1-1, the V gene TRBV30; D remains unclear. CDR3 nucleotide sequence: TGTGCCTGGAGTGTACTAATGAACACTGAAGCTTTCTTT. Residues: CAWSVLMNTEAFF.